This TCR beta chain was identified in a study of blood T cell repertoires in COVID-19. Background on the study: The analysed material was cDNA or gDNA that came from T cells, B-cell-depleted T cells, or PBMCs.

Assay used: immunoSEQ multiplex PCR; TCRdb lists only in-frame clones, some missing. The repertoire has 450,000 or so clones, approximately 90% of them found once; the top ten carry about 1.4%. In germline, CDR1 is SGHTA, CDR2 FQGNSA. Trimming took 5 bases from V and 6 from J, leaving 11 bases between them. CDR3 length: 12 residues. V usage is TRBV7-2 and J usage is TRBJ2-7; D might be TRBD1 (5 bases). The specimen was peripheral blood. The sequence was collected from a woman between 40 and 55 years old with COVID-19, enrolled during active disease. The CDR3 protein is CASSVQGSEQYF. Written as DNA, the CDR3 is TGTGCCAGCAGCGTTCAGGGATCCGAGCAGTACTTC. The whole variable domain, remainder taken from reference TRBV7-2 and TRBJ2-7, is GAGVSQSPSNKVTEKGKDVELRCDPISGHTALYWYRQSLGQGLEFLIYFQGNSAPDKSGLPSDRFSAERTGGSVSTLTIQRTQQEDSAVYLCASSVQGSEQYFGPGTRLTVT.